One T cell receptor beta chain is described in this entry. Its target is unknown. TCRdb's table, derived via immunoSEQ multiplex PCR, lists solely in-frame clones and lacks some. This table holds 70,000 or so clones, 79% found once. The length of the CDR3 is 16 residues. Germline V CDR1 and CDR2: LGHDT, YNNKEL (reference sequence). J was trimmed by 9 bases and V by 5 bases; bases with no gene match: 14. This specimen belongs to a study of T cell responses to AZD1222 COVID-19 vaccine. Study-level findings and limits: Spike was spanned by vaccine-associated CD4 TCRs, which were dominant at 160-218 and 743-854. White British donors predominated, females outnumbered males, and clonal diversity was possibly underestimated. Per reports, nearly half of all spike-specific TCRs target regions that are unmutated in variants. Recipients of two AZD1222 doses showed rising Spike-specific TCR breadth and depth.

The sequence came from an adult in good health. This chain connects TRBV3-1 (or the pseudogene TRBV3-2) to TRBJ2-2; 8 nucleotides align to TRBD2. This specimen consisted of peripheral blood, obtained on day 0 of MenACWY control vaccination. The CDR3 loop is CASSVGGLDIYRELFF. CDR3 coding DNA: TGTGCCAGCAGCGTCGGGGGACTAGACATTTACCGGGAGCTGTTTTTT.